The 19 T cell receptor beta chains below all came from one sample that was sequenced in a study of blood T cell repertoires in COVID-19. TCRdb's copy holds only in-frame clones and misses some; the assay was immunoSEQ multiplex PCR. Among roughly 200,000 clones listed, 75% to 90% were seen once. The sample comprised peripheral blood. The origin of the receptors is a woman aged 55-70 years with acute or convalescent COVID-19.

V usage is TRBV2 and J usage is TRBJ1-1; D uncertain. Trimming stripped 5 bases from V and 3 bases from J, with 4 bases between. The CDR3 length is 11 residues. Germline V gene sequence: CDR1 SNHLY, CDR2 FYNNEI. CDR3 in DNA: TGTGCCAGCAGTCTCGACACTGAAGCTTTCTTT. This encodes CASSLDTEAFF. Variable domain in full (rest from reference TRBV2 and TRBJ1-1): EPEVTQTPSHQVTQMGQEVILRCVPISNHLYFYWYRQILGQKVEFLVSFYNNEISEKSEIFDDQFSVERPDGSNFTLKIRSTKLEDSAMYFCASSLDTEAFFGQGTRLTVV.

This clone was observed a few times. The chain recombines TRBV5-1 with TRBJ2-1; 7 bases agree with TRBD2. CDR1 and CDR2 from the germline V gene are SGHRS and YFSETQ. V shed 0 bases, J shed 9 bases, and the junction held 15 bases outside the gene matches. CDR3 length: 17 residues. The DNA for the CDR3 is TGCGCCAGCAGCTTGGGCTTGATGACGGCGGGAGAAGTTGAGCAGTTCTTC. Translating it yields CASSLGLMTAGEVEQFF.

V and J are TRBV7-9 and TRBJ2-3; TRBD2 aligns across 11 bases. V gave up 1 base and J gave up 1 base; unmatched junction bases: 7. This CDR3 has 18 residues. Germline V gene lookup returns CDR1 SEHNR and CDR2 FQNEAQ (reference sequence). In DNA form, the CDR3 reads TGTGCCAGCAGCTTAGGTCTAGCGGGAGGAGTTGGCACAGATACGCAGTATTTT. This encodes CASSLGLAGGVGTDTQYF. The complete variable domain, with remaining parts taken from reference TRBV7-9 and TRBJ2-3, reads DTGVSQNPRHKITKRGQNVTFRCDPISEHNRLYWYRQTLGQGPEFLTYFQNEAQLEKSRLLSDRFSAERPKGSFSTLEIQRTEQGDSAMYLCASSLGLAGGVGTDTQYFGPGTRLTVL.

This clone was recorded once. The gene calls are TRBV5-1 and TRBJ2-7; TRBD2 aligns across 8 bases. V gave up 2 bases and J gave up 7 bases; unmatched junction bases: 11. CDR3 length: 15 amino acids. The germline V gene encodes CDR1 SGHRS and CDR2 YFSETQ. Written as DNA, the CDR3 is TGCGCCAGCAGCTTTGGCACAGCGGGAGAAGGAGAGCAGTACTTC. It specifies CASSFGTAGEGEQYF.

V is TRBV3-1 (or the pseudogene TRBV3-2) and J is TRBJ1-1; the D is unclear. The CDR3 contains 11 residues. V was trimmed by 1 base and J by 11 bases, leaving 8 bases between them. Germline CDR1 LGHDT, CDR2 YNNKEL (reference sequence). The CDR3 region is CASSQARLAFF. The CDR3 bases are TGTGCCAGCAGCCAAGCCCGGTTGGCTTTCTTT.

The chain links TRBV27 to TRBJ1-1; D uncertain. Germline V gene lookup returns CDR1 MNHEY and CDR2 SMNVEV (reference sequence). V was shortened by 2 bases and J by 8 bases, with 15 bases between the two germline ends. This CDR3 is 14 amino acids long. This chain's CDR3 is CASSLHRGLREAFF. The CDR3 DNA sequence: TGTGCCAGCAGTTTACACCGTGGTCTTCGGGAAGCTTTCTTT.

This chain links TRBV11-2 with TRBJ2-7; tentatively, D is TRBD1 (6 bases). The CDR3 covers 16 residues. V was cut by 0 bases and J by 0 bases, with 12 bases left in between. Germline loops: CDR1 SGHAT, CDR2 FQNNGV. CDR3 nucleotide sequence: TGTGCCAGCAGCTTAGATGGGGCAGGGGCCTCCTACGAGCAGTACTTC. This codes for CASSLDGAGASYEQYF.

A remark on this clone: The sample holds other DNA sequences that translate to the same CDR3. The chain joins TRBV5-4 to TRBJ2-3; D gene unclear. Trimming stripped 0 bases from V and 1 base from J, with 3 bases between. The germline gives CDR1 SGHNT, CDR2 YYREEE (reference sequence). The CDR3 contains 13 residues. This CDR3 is CASSLAGTDTQYF. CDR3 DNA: TGTGCCAGCAGCTTGGCAGGCACAGATACGCAGTATTTT.

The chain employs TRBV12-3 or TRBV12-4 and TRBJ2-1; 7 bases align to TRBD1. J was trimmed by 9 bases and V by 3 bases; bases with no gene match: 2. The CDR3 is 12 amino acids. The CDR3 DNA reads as TGTGCCAGCAGTTTTAACAGGGGTGAGCAGTTCTTC. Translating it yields CASSFNRGEQFF.

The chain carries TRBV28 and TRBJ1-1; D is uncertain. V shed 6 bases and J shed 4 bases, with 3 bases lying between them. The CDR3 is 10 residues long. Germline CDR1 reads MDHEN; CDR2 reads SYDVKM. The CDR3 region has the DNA TGTGCCAGCAGGCGCACTGAAGCTTTCTTT. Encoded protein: CASRRTEAFF.

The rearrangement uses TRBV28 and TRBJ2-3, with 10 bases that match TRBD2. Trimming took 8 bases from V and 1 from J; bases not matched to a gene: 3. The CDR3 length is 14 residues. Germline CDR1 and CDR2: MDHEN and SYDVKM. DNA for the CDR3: TGTGCCAGCGGAACTAGCGGGGGCACAGATACGCAGTATTTT. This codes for CASGTSGGTDTQYF.

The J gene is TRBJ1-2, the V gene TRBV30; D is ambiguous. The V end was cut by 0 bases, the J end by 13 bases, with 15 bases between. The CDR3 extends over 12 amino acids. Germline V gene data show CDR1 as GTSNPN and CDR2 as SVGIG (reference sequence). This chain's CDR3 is CAWSVLPQAGTF. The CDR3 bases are TGTGCCTGGAGTGTACTGCCCCAAGCGGGCACCTTC.

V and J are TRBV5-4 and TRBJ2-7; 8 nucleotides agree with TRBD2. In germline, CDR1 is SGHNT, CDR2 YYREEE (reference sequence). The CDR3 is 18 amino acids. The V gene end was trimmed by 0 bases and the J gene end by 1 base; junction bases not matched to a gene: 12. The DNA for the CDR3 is TGTGCCAGCAGCTTGGTCGGGAGGGCGAAAAAAAGGTCCTACGAGCAGTACTTC. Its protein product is CASSLVGRAKKRSYEQYF.

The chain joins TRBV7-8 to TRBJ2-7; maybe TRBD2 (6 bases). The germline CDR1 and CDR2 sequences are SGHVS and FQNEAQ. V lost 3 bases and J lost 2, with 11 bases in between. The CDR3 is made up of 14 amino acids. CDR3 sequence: CASSFGGLAYEQYV. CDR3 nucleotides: TGTGCCAGCAGCTTCGGGGGACTGGCCTACGAGCAGTACGTC.

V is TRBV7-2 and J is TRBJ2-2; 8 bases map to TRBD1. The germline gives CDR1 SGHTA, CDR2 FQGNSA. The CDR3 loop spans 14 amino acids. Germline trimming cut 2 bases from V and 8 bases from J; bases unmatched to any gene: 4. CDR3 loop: CASSLSGGKGELFF. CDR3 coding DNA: TGTGCCAGCAGCTTATCAGGGGGCAAAGGGGAGCTGTTTTTT.

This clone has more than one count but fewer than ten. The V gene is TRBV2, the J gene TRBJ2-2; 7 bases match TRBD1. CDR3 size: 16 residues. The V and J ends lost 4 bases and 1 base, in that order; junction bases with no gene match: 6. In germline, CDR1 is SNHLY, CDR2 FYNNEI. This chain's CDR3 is CASSGPGTVNTGELFF. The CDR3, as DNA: TGTGCCAGCAGTGGTCCCGGGACAGTGAACACCGGGGAGCTGTTTTTT.

The CDR3 loop reads CASSTQDGGGYSPLHF. DNA for the CDR3: TGTGCCAGCAGTACCCAAGATGGGGGAGGTTATTCACCCCTCCACTTT. This chain joins TRBV28 and TRBJ1-6; D is possibly TRBD1 (5 bases). Trimming took off 5 bases at V and 8 bases at J, with 19 bases between the two ends. The CDR3 runs 16 residues. Germline V gives CDR1 MDHEN, CDR2 SYDVKM.

CDR3 in amino acids: CASSWDRVATNEKLFF. The CDR3 DNA follows: TGTGCCAGCAGTTGGGACAGGGTGGCCACTAATGAAAAACTGTTTTTT. The V call is TRBV28, the J call TRBJ1-4, with 9 bases matching TRBD1. V lost 4 bases to trimming and J lost 2 bases; unmatched junction nucleotides: 5. CDR3 length: 16 amino acids. The germline gives CDR1 MDHEN, CDR2 SYDVKM.

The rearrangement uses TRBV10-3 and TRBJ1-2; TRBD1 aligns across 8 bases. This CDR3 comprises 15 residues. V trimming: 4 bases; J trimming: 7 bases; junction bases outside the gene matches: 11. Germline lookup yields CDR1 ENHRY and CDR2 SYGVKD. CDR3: CAISATGGGERGYTF. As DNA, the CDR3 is TGTGCCATCAGTGCCACAGGGGGGGGAGAACGTGGCTACACCTTC.